This T cell receptor beta chain is drawn from a study of cytotoxic CD8 clonotypes in ibrutinib-treated CLL. Only in-frame clones appear in the TCRdb table, and some are missing; sequencing was by immunoSEQ multiplex PCR. The sample comprises some 200,000 clones, just under 80% of which are singletons, and approximately 10% rests with the top ten. The specimen comprised PBMCs, sampled after 12 months of ibrutinib treatment. The clonotype was recovered from a human donor with chronic lymphocytic leukemia.

For the CDR3, the DNA is TGCAGCGTTTCCGGGACAGGGTATGACGGCTACACCTTC. It specifies CSVSGTGYDGYTF. The chain joins TRBV29-1 to TRBJ1-2, with TRBD1 identical over 9 bases. CDR1 and CDR2 from the germline V gene are SQVTM and ANQGSEA. The ends lost 5 bases at V and 8 bases at J; junction bases unmatched: 9. This CDR3 spans 13 amino acids.